Listed below are T cell receptor beta chains from one sample, sequenced in a study of OX40 agonist ivuxolimab in advanced cancers. Only in-frame clones appear in the TCRdb table, and some are missing; sequencing was by immunoSEQ multiplex PCR. The sample records 65,000 to 95,000 clones, approximately 80% being singletons. Sequenced here: CD4+ or CD8+ T cells sorted from blood, sampled in a trial of the OX40 agonist ivuxolimab. The receptors come from an adult with an advanced solid tumor such as melanoma, head and neck, liver or kidney cancer. CDR3s include the opening cysteine and the closing phenylalanine or tryptophan. The order of the fields is V gene, clone size, D gene, J gene, CDR3 protein, CDR3 DNA. D genes are given only for firm matches. For some rows the clone size is stated as once, few or many, or as a class when expanded; others skip it.

TRBV5-1	few	.	TRBJ1-1	CASSGRDTNTEAFF	TGCGCCAGCAGCGGGAGGGACACCAACACTGAAGCTTTCTTT
TRBV2	.	.	TRBJ2-7	CASSEARYEQYF	TGTGCCAGCAGTGAAGCTCGTTACGAGCAGTACTTC
TRBV15	.	TRBD1	TRBJ2-5	CATRKSGGYQETQYF	TGTGCCACCAGAAAATCAGGGGGCTACCAAGAGACCCAGTACTTC
TRBV5-5	.	.	TRBJ1-1	CASSLQGQSMNTEAFF	TGTGCCAGCAGCTTGCAGGGCCAGAGCATGAACACTGAAGCTTTCTTT
TRBV5-6	.	.	TRBJ2-3	CASSSGTPSDTQYF	TGTGCCAGCAGCTCCGGGACTCCGTCAGATACGCAGTATTTT
TRBV7-9	.	.	TRBJ1-4	CASSLQETTWMFF	TGTGCCAGCAGCTTACAGGAGACTACGTGGATGTTTTTT
TRBV7-6	.	TRBD1	TRBJ2-5	CASSPGTGGETQYF	TGTGCCAGCAGCCCTGGGACAGGGGGGGAGACCCAGTACTTC
TRBV30	few	.	TRBJ1-5	CAWSVSGARGNQPQHF	TGTGCCTGGAGTGTATCGGGGGCGCGAGGAAATCAGCCCCAGCATTTT
TRBV5-1	.	.	TRBJ1-6	CASSSGDGTNSPLHF	TGCGCCAGCAGCTCCGGGGACGGTACTAATTCACCCCTCCACTTT
TRBV20-1	.	.	TRBJ2-7	CSAPGGAEQYF	TGCAGTGCTCCCGGTGGGGCCGAGCAGTACTTC
TRBV28	.	.	TRBJ2-7	CASRTSGLASYEQYF	TGTGCCAGCAGGACTTCAGGGTTAGCCTCCTACGAGCAGTACTTC
TRBV2	.	.	TRBJ2-7	CASSEAGGYKIYEQYF	TGTGCCAGCAGTGAAGCTGGAGGGTACAAGATCTACGAGCAGTACTTC
TRBV6-5	.	.	TRBJ1-3	CASSSPPGNTIYF	TGTGCCAGCAGTTCACCTCCTGGAAACACCATATATTTT
TRBV4-2	.	.	TRBJ1-1	CASSQQGLPTEAFF	TGTGCCAGCAGCCAACAGGGTTTGCCCACTGAAGCTTTCTTT
TRBV7-3	.	TRBD2	TRBJ2-3	CASSPGTSGSTDTQYF	TGTGCCAGCAGCCCGGGGACTAGCGGTAGCACAGATACGCAGTATTTT
TRBV12-5	.	TRBD1	TRBJ2-5	CASGTGGKETQYF	TGTGCTAGTGGCACAGGGGGCAAAGAGACCCAGTACTTC
TRBV7-6	.	TRBD1	TRBJ2-2	CASSSNGKGATGELFF	TGTGCCAGCAGCTCGAACGGGAAGGGGGCCACCGGGGAGCTGTTTTTT
TRBV7-3	.	.	TRBJ2-1	CASSLIEAADNEQFF	TGTGCCAGCAGCTTAATAGAGGCGGCCGACAATGAGCAGTTCTTC
TRBV4-3	.	.	TRBJ2-1	CASSQDPSDGSKFF	TGCGCCAGCAGCCAAGACCCGTCAGACGGAAGTAAGTTCTTC
TRBV5-3	.	TRBD1	TRBJ2-1	CARSSWDRANEQFF	TGTGCCAGAAGCAGTTGGGACAGGGCCAATGAGCAGTTCTTC
TRBV4-1	.	.	TRBJ2-1	CASGQEFLDNEQFF	TGCGCCAGCGGCCAAGAGTTCCTTGACAATGAGCAGTTCTTC
TRBV4-1	.	TRBD2	TRBJ2-3	CASSQDSSGGGRSTDTQYF	TGCGCCAGCAGCCAAGATTCTAGCGGGGGGGGCAGAAGCACAGATACGCAGTATTTT
TRBV5-8	few	.	TRBJ2-6	CASSFLAGANVLTF	TGTGCCAGCAGCTTTCTGGCTGGGGCCAACGTCCTGACTTTC
TRBV7-2	.	TRBD1	TRBJ1-3	CASSFSQGILGNTIYF	TGTGCCAGCAGCTTCTCACAGGGGATTTTAGGAAACACCATATATTTT
TRBV7-2	.	TRBD1	TRBJ1-2	CASSGTGGNYGYTF	TGTGCCAGCAGCGGGACAGGGGGCAACTATGGCTACACCTTC
TRBV15	.	.	TRBJ2-2	CATSFERVGELFF	TGTGCCACCAGTTTCGAGCGAGTCGGGGAGCTGTTTTTT
TRBV21-1	.	.	TRBJ2-1	CASRLHHSDNEQFF	TGTGCCAGCAGGCTACACCATTCCGACAATGAGCAGTTCTTC
TRBV29-1	.	.	TRBJ2-1	CSVDRGNEQFF	TGCAGCGTTGATCGGGGAAATGAGCAGTTCTTC
TRBV7-2	.	.	TRBJ1-1	CASSLIPRDTEAFF	TGTGCCAGCAGCTTAATTCCGAGGGACACTGAAGCTTTCTTT
TRBV10-3	.	.	TRBJ2-7	CAISGGAGTEQYF	TGTGCCATCAGTGGCGGGGCGGGGACCGAGCAGTACTTC
TRBV15	few	.	TRBJ2-7	CATSTPSGFRQYF	TGTGCCACCAGCACGCCATCCGGCTTCCGGCAGTACTTC
TRBV27	.	.	TRBJ1-4	CASRSSRATNEKLFF	TGTGCCAGCAGGTCCTCCCGGGCCACTAATGAAAAACTGTTTTTT
TRBV28	.	TRBD1	TRBJ2-7	CATTTPRQSTGAKTYEQYF	TGTGCCACTACCACCCCCCGACAATCGACAGGGGCGAAAACCTACGAGCAGTACTTC
TRBV2	.	TRBD2	TRBJ2-2	CASSSGSRTGELFF	TGTGCCAGCAGTAGCGGGAGTCGGACCGGGGAGCTGTTTTTT
TRBV6-1	.	.	TRBJ1-1	CAAVLDFSGGEAFF	TGTGCCGCTGTTCTGGACTTCAGCGGGGGTGAAGCTTTCTTT
TRBV6-6	.	.	TRBJ1-2	CASSPLYGYTF	TGTGCCAGCAGCCCTCTCTATGGCTACACCTTC
TRBV7-2	.	.	TRBJ1-6	CASSLRLSPLHF	TGTGCCAGCAGCTTACGGCTCTCACCCCTCCACTTT
TRBV28	.	.	TRBJ2-7	CATETYPYEQYF	TGTGCCACCGAGACATACCCCTACGAGCAGTACTTC
TRBV7-2	.	.	TRBJ2-3	CASSLVPGRLSTDTQYF	TGTGCCAGCAGCTTAGTTCCAGGGAGACTTAGCACAGATACGCAGTATTTT
TRBV9	.	.	TRBJ2-1	CASSPEAGSYNEQFF	TGTGCCAGCAGCCCAGAGGCGGGTTCCTACAATGAGCAGTTCTTC
TRBV29-1	.	TRBD1	TRBJ2-7	CSGTGTAHEQYF	TGCAGCGGTACCGGGACAGCGCACGAGCAGTACTTC
TRBV12-5	.	TRBD2	TRBJ2-3	CASGLNLAGDPLYF	TGTGCTAGTGGTTTGAACCTAGCGGGCGACCCTCTGTATTTT
TRBV4-1	.	.	TRBJ2-2	CASSQALTPGGVTGELFF	TGCGCCAGCAGCCAAGCCCTTACCCCCGGAGGGGTCACCGGGGAGCTGTTTTTT
TRBV5-1	.	TRBD1	TRBJ2-1	CASSLGQGNEQFF	TGCGCCAGCAGCTTGGGACAGGGCAATGAGCAGTTCTTC
TRBV7-8	.	TRBD2	TRBJ2-2	CASSFGLAGGLETGELFF	TGTGCCAGCAGCTTCGGACTAGCGGGGGGTCTTGAAACCGGGGAGCTGTTTTTT
TRBV6-5	.	.	TRBJ1-1	CASISPGVNTEAFF	TGTGCCAGCATTTCACCGGGGGTGAACACTGAAGCTTTCTTT
TRBV7-8	.	TRBD1	TRBJ2-7	CASRWGDRAYEQYF	TGTGCCAGCAGGTGGGGGGACAGGGCCTACGAGCAGTACTTC
TRBV10-3	.	TRBD1	TRBJ1-2	CAISGPGQGSNGYTF	TGTGCCATCAGTGGACCGGGACAGGGGTCTAATGGCTACACCTTC
TRBV21-1	.	.	TRBJ2-1	CASSKEWTSGSSYNEQFF	TGTGCCAGCAGCAAAGAGTGGACTAGCGGCAGCTCCTACAATGAGCAGTTCTTC
TRBV5-1	.	.	TRBJ1-6	CASSQSRWESSYNSPLHF	TGCGCCAGCAGCCAATCACGCTGGGAGAGCTCCTATAATTCACCCCTCCACTTT
TRBV28	.	.	TRBJ2-5	CASSFSKTQYF	TGTGCCAGCAGTTTTTCAAAGACCCAGTACTTC
TRBV7-6	.	.	TRBJ2-5	CASSLRLRGGQETQYF	TGTGCCAGCAGCTTAAGGCTCAGGGGGGGCCAAGAGACCCAGTACTTC
TRBV4-2	.	.	TRBJ2-7	CASSQDRSAGNGYF	TGTGCCAGCAGCCAAGATCGGAGTGCGGGAAACGGGTACTTC
TRBV7-2	.	.	TRBJ1-1	CASSLDGQLNNAFF	TGTGCCAGCAGCTTAGACGGCCAGTTAAATAACGCTTTCTTT